This T cell receptor (beta chain) is from a study of shared clonotypes between healthy human individuals. V lost 2 bases and J lost 7, with 13 bases in between. The germline gives CDR1 SGHDT, CDR2 YYEEEE. This CDR3 is 14 amino acids long. Deep level was the assay's run setting. Using immunoSEQ multiplex PCR, the repertoire was profiled, and TCRdb retains in-frame clones only, with some absent. The sample has 2 million to 2.5 million clones, approximately 96% seen once. Sequencing was performed on naive CD4+ T cells sorted from blood. As for subset: CD45RA+ positively selected. J is TRBJ1-5 and V is TRBV5-6, with D possibly being TRBD1 (5 bases). The clonotype originates from a young man in good health. Here the CDR3 DNA reads TGTGCCAGCAGCTTATTAGGGACGGGCCAGCCCCAGCATTTT. Its translation: CASSLLGTGQPQHF.